By share of the sample, the clone carrying this TCR beta chain is medium-sized. Its antigen is currently unknown. Time point: cycle 4 day 1 (C4D1), after more than 5 weeks of nivolumab. Each patient relapsed following autologous stem cell transplantation, and prior brentuximab vedotin exposure differed. Best responses were complete response, partial response or progressive disease. CDR1 is SEHNR, CDR2 FQNEAQ, per germline (reference sequence). The CDR3 totals 17 residues. Losses at the gene ends were 1 base for V and 7 bases for J; bases not matched to a gene: 10. These data are taken from a study of PD-1 blockade in classical Hodgkin lymphoma. On the study more broadly: Patients were treated with nivolumab at 3 mg/kg, and this was given intravenously every 2 weeks.

Broader study findings: Why the repertoires differ is still unclear, perhaps disease activity or prior therapy.

Sequenced by immunoSEQ multiplex PCR; TCRdb stores in-frame clones only, minus some. Among 35,000 to 50,000 clones listed, roughly 65% were seen once. The chain couples TRBV7-9 to TRBJ1-6, with 7 bases matching TRBD1. The sample consisted of peripheral blood mononuclear cells (PBMCs), taken before the fourth cycle of nivolumab. The receptor was isolated from a human donor with classical Hodgkin lymphoma. The CDR3 DNA is TGTGCCAGCAGCTTAGGAGGGACAGCCTCGATCAATTCACCCCTCCACTTT. Amino acid sequence: CASSLGGTASINSPLHF.